The rows below give T cell receptor beta chains drawn from one sample of a study of beta chain features in type 1 diabetes. Clones were sequenced by immunoSEQ multiplex PCR, and TCRdb holds only the in-frame ones, with some missing. The table records roughly 150,000 clones, around 8% of them present only once. The material sequenced was central memory CD4+ T cells from blood. The receptors come from a woman between 40 and 50 years old with type 1 diabetes. Each CDR3 is given with its conserved first and last residue. The D gene is left open where the match is weak. A row's size may be missing; if present it is once, few, many or a size class.

cdr3_nt: TGTGCCAGCAGTGCTACTTCCGGGAGGGAGACCCAGTACTTC
cdr3_aa: CASSATSGRETQYF
d_call: TRBD2
clone_size: few
j_call: TRBJ2-5
v_call: TRBV25-1

cdr3_nt: TGTGCCAGTAAAGTAGGGACACAGGCGGCCACTGAAGCTTTCTTT
cdr3_aa: CASKVGTQAATEAFF
d_call: .
clone_size: .
j_call: TRBJ1-1
v_call: TRBV19

cdr3_nt: TGTGCCAGCAGTCAGGGGGAGCTGCAGTACTTC
cdr3_aa: CASSQGELQYF
d_call: TRBD1
clone_size: many
j_call: TRBJ2-7
v_call: TRBV6-5

cdr3_nt: TGTGCCAGCAGGGTGGGACAGCAAGCCAAAAACATTCAGTACTTC
cdr3_aa: CASRVGQQAKNIQYF
d_call: TRBD1
clone_size: many
j_call: TRBJ2-4
v_call: TRBV6-6

cdr3_nt: TGTGCCAGCAGCTCCAAGGGCCTAGGAGGGAACGAGCAGTACTTC
cdr3_aa: CASSSKGLGGNEQYF
d_call: .
clone_size: .
j_call: TRBJ2-7
v_call: TRBV7-8

cdr3_nt: TGCGCCAGCAGCCCGCAACGAGAGAACACTGAAGCTTTCTTT
cdr3_aa: CASSPQRENTEAFF
d_call: .
clone_size: many
j_call: TRBJ1-1
v_call: TRBV5-1

cdr3_nt: TGTGCCAGCAGCTTAGATGAGGGGGCTGATCAGCCCCAGCATTTT
cdr3_aa: CASSLDEGADQPQHF
d_call: TRBD1
clone_size: .
j_call: TRBJ1-5
v_call: TRBV7-8

cdr3_nt: TGTGCCAGCAGCTCTTTTGGACAGGTGAGCATGAACACTGAAGCTTTCTTT
cdr3_aa: CASSSFGQVSMNTEAFF
d_call: TRBD1
clone_size: .
j_call: TRBJ1-1
v_call: TRBV5-6

cdr3_nt: TGCGCCAGCGGGGCCTCAGGGGGTGTTGGGATTGAGCAGTTCTTC
cdr3_aa: CASGASGGVGIEQFF
d_call: TRBD1
clone_size: few
j_call: TRBJ2-1
v_call: TRBV4-3

cdr3_nt: TGCGCCAGCAGGAACAGGGGGCCTGGAGATACGCAGTATTTT
cdr3_aa: CASRNRGPGDTQYF
d_call: TRBD1
clone_size: .
j_call: TRBJ2-3
v_call: TRBV5-1

cdr3_nt: TGTGCCAGCAGTGACTCCGGTTTCTCTGGGGCCAACGTCCTGACTTTC
cdr3_aa: CASSDSGFSGANVLTF
d_call: .
clone_size: few
j_call: TRBJ2-6
v_call: TRBV25-1

cdr3_nt: TGTGCCAGCAGCTTTGACAGGACGACGGAGACCCAGTACTTC
cdr3_aa: CASSFDRTTETQYF
d_call: .
clone_size: .
j_call: TRBJ2-5
v_call: TRBV11-2

cdr3_nt: TGTGCCAGCTCACCGGAGGGGTATGGCTACACCTTC
cdr3_aa: CASSPEGYGYTF
d_call: .
clone_size: few
j_call: TRBJ1-2
v_call: TRBV18

cdr3_nt: TGTGCCAGCAGCTTCGGAGGAGATGGCACAGATACGCAGTATTTT
cdr3_aa: CASSFGGDGTDTQYF
d_call: .
clone_size: few
j_call: TRBJ2-3
v_call: TRBV9

cdr3_nt: TGTGCCAGCACCCTCCAAGAGACCCAGTACTTC
cdr3_aa: CASTLQETQYF
d_call: .
clone_size: few
j_call: TRBJ2-5
v_call: TRBV7-9

cdr3_nt: TGTGCCAGCAGCTCACCTCGGGACAGGGATCCAGATACGCAGTATTTT
cdr3_aa: CASSSPRDRDPDTQYF
d_call: TRBD1
clone_size: .
j_call: TRBJ2-3
v_call: TRBV28

cdr3_nt: TGTGCCAGCAGCTGGGAGAGTCGCGGAGAGCAGTACTTC
cdr3_aa: CASSWESRGEQYF
d_call: .
clone_size: .
j_call: TRBJ2-7
v_call: TRBV11-3

cdr3_nt: TGTGCCAGCAGCTCTGGACAGGGAGGGAACATTCAGTACTTC
cdr3_aa: CASSSGQGGNIQYF
d_call: .
clone_size: .
j_call: TRBJ2-4
v_call: TRBV5-6

cdr3_nt: TGCGCCAGCAGCTTAAGTGCAGGGGGCTCTTACGAGCAGTACTTC
cdr3_aa: CASSLSAGGSYEQYF
d_call: TRBD1
clone_size: many
j_call: TRBJ2-7
v_call: TRBV5-1

cdr3_nt: TGTGCCAGCAGCCTCGACAGGGACTCACCCCTCCACTTT
cdr3_aa: CASSLDRDSPLHF
d_call: TRBD1
clone_size: few
j_call: TRBJ1-6
v_call: TRBV11-2

cdr3_nt: TGTGCCAGCAGTAGAAGCGGGGGCAGCTACGAGCAGTACTTC
cdr3_aa: CASSRSGGSYEQYF
d_call: TRBD2
clone_size: few
j_call: TRBJ2-7
v_call: TRBV6-6

cdr3_nt: TGTGCCAGCAGCGTCTCCACAGGGGGCAATCAGCCCCAGCATTTT
cdr3_aa: CASSVSTGGNQPQHF
d_call: TRBD1
clone_size: few
j_call: TRBJ1-5
v_call: TRBV5-6

cdr3_nt: TGTGCCAGCAGCGAAAACCCTAGCGGGAACTACGAGCAGTACTTC
cdr3_aa: CASSENPSGNYEQYF
d_call: TRBD2
clone_size: .
j_call: TRBJ2-7
v_call: TRBV5-5

cdr3_nt: TGTGCCTGGAGTGCACAGAGCTCTGGAAACACCATATATTTT
cdr3_aa: CAWSAQSSGNTIYF
d_call: .
clone_size: .
j_call: TRBJ1-3
v_call: TRBV30

cdr3_nt: TGTGCCAGCAGCATGGGGACAGAAGGGCGACTGTTTTTT
cdr3_aa: CASSMGTEGRLFF
d_call: TRBD1
clone_size: .
j_call: TRBJ1-4
v_call: TRBV19

cdr3_nt: TGTGCCAGCAGCTCAGGGGGCCGGACCCAGTACTTC
cdr3_aa: CASSSGGRTQYF
d_call: TRBD1
clone_size: few
j_call: TRBJ2-5
v_call: TRBV7-2

cdr3_nt: TGTGCCTGGACGCGGGGGGACTACGAGCAGTACTTC
cdr3_aa: CAWTRGDYEQYF
d_call: TRBD2
clone_size: few
j_call: TRBJ2-7
v_call: TRBV30

cdr3_nt: TGTGCCAGCAGCGGCCCCGGGTCGGCGGGGGGTGCGGAGACCCAGTACTTC
cdr3_aa: CASSGPGSAGGAETQYF
d_call: TRBD2
clone_size: .
j_call: TRBJ2-5
v_call: TRBV7-8

cdr3_nt: TGTGCCAGCATAGAAAATCAGAGGGCCTACGAGCAGTACTTC
cdr3_aa: CASIENQRAYEQYF
d_call: .
clone_size: .
j_call: TRBJ2-7
v_call: TRBV2

cdr3_nt: TGTGCCAGCAGCTTAATCCGGGGATTAAATCCCCAGCATTTT
cdr3_aa: CASSLIRGLNPQHF
d_call: .
clone_size: few
j_call: TRBJ1-5
v_call: TRBV7-2

cdr3_nt: TGTGCCAGCAGCCGACAGTCGGACAATTCACCCCTCCACTTT
cdr3_aa: CASSRQSDNSPLHF
d_call: .
clone_size: .
j_call: TRBJ1-6
v_call: TRBV7-2

cdr3_nt: TGTGCCAGCAGCCGTTATGACAGGGGCTATGGCTACACCTTC
cdr3_aa: CASSRYDRGYGYTF
d_call: TRBD1
clone_size: few
j_call: TRBJ1-2
v_call: TRBV4-2